This T cell receptor beta chain was profiled in a study of graft-versus-host responses after intestinal transplantation. Findings and limits, study-wide: Elevated graft-versus-host to host-versus-graft clonal ratios in allografts were recorded for patients with graft-donor T cell macrochimerism. GvH clones appeared in recipient marrow, some first in ileum or blood.

As to this clone: Antigen specificity is unknown.

This CDR3 has 13 amino acids. The germline V gene has CDR1 GTSNPN and CDR2 SVGIG (reference sequence). V dropped 4 bases and J dropped 2 bases, with 11 bases sitting between them. Sequencing used immunoSEQ multiplex PCR; TCRdb keeps in-frame clones, though not all of them. Here the sample spans about 93,000 clones, approximately 95% being singletons. The sample in question was unstimulated CD8+ T cells sorted from spleen or lymph node cells, obtained before intestinal transplant. The TCR was taken from a human donor who received an intestinal transplant. The J gene is TRBJ2-5, the V gene TRBV30; weak D call: TRBD2 (6 bases). The CDR3 spells CAWNSGRQETQYF. CDR3 sequence (DNA): TGTGCCTGGAATAGCGGAAGACAAGAGACCCAGTACTTC.